This entry is about one TCR beta chain. The antigen it binds to is not known. No base qualities exist here, and no much larger clone lies one base off it. The data stem from a study of blood T cell repertoires in COVID-19 (dated by TCRdb to about 2020). Background on the whole study: The collaborator samples originated in the United States, Italy and Spain and spanned the acute and convalescent phases of COVID-19. The material from the prospective study consisted of cDNA or gDNA derived from T cells, B-cell-depleted T cells, or PBMCs. The dataset comprised deeply sampled blood TCRbeta repertoires from subjects exposed to, actively infected with, or recovered from COVID-19. The repertoires were released in a freely available public database meant as a resource for research on the immune response to SARS-CoV-2. Samples were obtained from the ongoing ImmuneRACE study (first 160 participants) and from over 1,000 subjects provided by 6 global collaborators. The sample metadata nearly always contained a de-identified subject ID, COVID-19 status, age in years and sex. HLA class I and class II types, where available, came from metadata supplied by the sample provider rather than from assay-based typing. What the work shows at the level of the full study, not this receptor alone: Clinical and demographic metadata were provided uncurated, with the amount varying by source and participant.

Reading from cysteine to phenylalanine, the CDR3 counts 13 amino acids. Only the CDR3 part of the read is kept: 39 bases, read in frame from the first base. CDR1 and CDR2, per the germline V gene, are MNHNS and SASEGT. Trimming removed 3 bases from V and 3 bases from J, leaving 9 bases between the germline ends. Each collaborating institution followed its own protocols to collect whole blood in K2EDTA tubes. Collaborator samples were shipped for TCRbeta analysis as frozen whole blood, isolated PBMCs, or DNA extracted from either sample type. The immunoSEQ Assay, a bias-controlled multiplex PCR, was used to amplify TCRbeta CDR3 regions from genomic DNA. The paper's processing steps were these. Nucleated cell counts per sample were estimated from amplification of reference gene primers within the assay. Sequence reads were collapsed and filtered to measure the absolute abundance of every unique TCRbeta CDR3 rearrangement. Productive Simpson clonality was computed per sample as the square root of Simpson's diversity index over productive rearrangements. The clones in this table, taken by TCRdb from immuneACCESS, are in-frame only. Not every clone is retained; where verified, under half of the shortfall comes from an unresolved V gene, and the cause of the rest is unknown. For V, J and clone size, that table is used; D and trimming come from the DNA. The sample has about 91,000 clones on record, around 90% of them singletons. The top ten clones comprise roughly 8.1% of the sample.

The sequencing sample was made of peripheral blood. Recombination connected TRBV6-1 to TRBJ2-7, with the D segment identity uncertain. This receptor was identified in a woman between 70 and 85 years old with acute or convalescent COVID-19. The base sequence is TGTGCCAGCAGTGATTTCGTTAGCTACGAGCAGTACTTC. This gives the protein CASSDFVSYEQYF.